This entry describes one T cell receptor beta chain. Its antigen is currently unknown. The data were obtained in a study of cytomegalovirus exposure and HLA in healthy donors. The study's findings and limits: Across donors, most TCRs were seen rarely, yet some public ones were widespread. The classifier reportedly diagnosed cytomegalovirus status with high sensitivity and specificity. In a later analysis, a missense DCLRE1C variant was linked to TCR beta V- and J-gene trimming. Exclusion as indistinguishable affected some V segments, including TRBV6-2 and TRBV6-3.

The germline V and J ends were trimmed by 1 base and 0 bases, with 11 bases remaining between them. The CDR3 is 16 amino acids. The germline CDR1 and CDR2 sequences are SGHRS and YFSETQ. With 60 Vbeta and 13 Jbeta primers, the PCR was carried out. Profiling relied on immunoSEQ multiplex PCR, and the TCRdb table lists in-frame clones only, not all of them. The listing contains 68,000 or so clones. The source material was PBMCs. This chain links TRBV5-1 with TRBJ2-4; maybe TRBD1 (6 bases). This receptor was obtained from a female donor in good health and CMV-seropositive. The chain's CDR3 is CASSLTGSVAKNIQYF. CDR3 nucleotides: TGCGCCAGCAGCTTGACAGGGTCGGTAGCCAAAAACATTCAGTACTTC.